This T cell receptor (beta chain) originates from a study of human T cells and chemical hapten exposure. Study findings and constraints: Sensitizing to DPC left TCRs with a frequency above 1 in 1000 unaltered.

Time point noted: patch test 2, 6 weeks after DPC sensitization. This sample's treatment: therapeutic diphenylcyclopropenone sensitization with weekly scalp DPC. TCRdb reprocessed the RACE reads via MiXCR and lists one record per CDR3 protein. The sample yields about 54,000 distinct CDR3 sequences, about a tenth seen once. This clonotype came up many times. Its matching antigen is unknown. V gave up 5 bases and J gave up 0 bases, with 23 bases separating them. The CDR3 is 19 amino acids. The receptor's source is a woman between 50 and 59 years old with alopecia areata. Some clones in this sample may be carry-over from other donors' samples. The sequenced sample was whole blood, obtained in connection with sensitization to the hapten diphenylcyclopropenone (DPC). The chain joins TRBV12-3 or TRBV12-4 to TRBJ1-5; D gene ambiguous. Here the CDR3 DNA reads TGTGCCAGCAGTCCCGTTGGGTACGGGGTTCCTTATAGCAATCAGCCCCAGCATTTT. Protein: CASSPVGYGVPYSNQPQHF.